The rows below give T cell receptor beta chains drawn from one sample of a study of cytomegalovirus exposure and HLA in healthy donors. Clones were read by immunoSEQ multiplex PCR, and TCRdb kept only the in-frame ones, dropping some. The sample consists of around 120,000 clones, about 82% of them appearing once. Source material: PBMCs. The receptors come from a man aged 18 to 35 in good health and CMV-seronegative. The conserved cysteine and the conserved F or W are not part of the CDR3 here. D genes are given only for firm matches.

d_gene,j_gene,v_gene,CDR3aa
NA,TRBJ1-1,TRBV2,ASSEDRYRAF
NA,TRBJ1-1,TRBV11-3,ASSLDMRTEAF
NA,TRBJ2-2,TRBV14,ASSQEFAGTNTGELF
TRBD2,TRBJ2-7,TRBV5-4,ASSKRTPLAGGSGEQY
TRBD1,TRBJ1-2,TRBV7-2,ASSFSGQGGYGYT
TRBD2,TRBJ2-7,TRBV27,ASSLLLAGAEQY
NA,TRBJ1-5,TRBV19,ASSIQNSNQPQH
TRBD1,TRBJ2-5,TRBV5-6,ASSLQGAGETQY
TRBD1,TRBJ1-2,TRBV30,AWIGDRVLRDYGYT
TRBD1,TRBJ1-4,TRBV7-6,ASSRTGEKLF
TRBD2,TRBJ2-7,TRBV7-2,ASSLWSSGTTYEQY
NA,TRBJ1-2,TRBV6-4,ASSEYAAGAGYT
NA,TRBJ1-3,TRBV30,AWSVGQASSGNTIY
TRBD1,TRBJ1-1,TRBV10-3,AINPGQGLNTEAF
NA,TRBJ1-1,TRBV5-1,ASSFETTGNTEAF
NA,TRBJ1-3,TRBV15,ATSRASGNTIY
NA,TRBJ1-5,TRBV6-1,ASSEARPGGQPQH
NA,TRBJ1-4,TRBV7-9,ASSLRGGEGEKLF
NA,TRBJ1-2,TRBV9,ASSALQATYGYT
TRBD2,TRBJ2-1,TRBV7-2,ASSLLGRGGRNEQF
TRBD1,TRBJ1-1,TRBV2,ASSDGTGAAGEAF
TRBD1,TRBJ1-5,TRBV6-5,ASSGQGRNQPQH
NA,TRBJ2-2,TRBV6-7,ASSPEDTENTGELF